This T cell receptor beta chain stems from a study of CD8+ T cells in alopecia areata. Across the whole study: Tofacitinib treatment spanned 6 to 18 months, with 6 months off drug afterward.

Whole-study results and caveats: When scalp samples are sequenced, resident alphabeta T cells of normal skin are also captured.

Germline lookup yields CDR1 SGHRS and CDR2 YFSETQ. The CDR3 loop spans 15 amino acids. V shed 2 bases and J 2 bases; nucleotides not matched to a gene: 5. This clone appeared once. What it recognizes is unknown. Sample treatment: oral pan-JAK inhibitor, 5-10 mg twice daily. Extracted RNA was reverse transcribed, and the resulting cDNA served as sequencing template. TCRdb keeps only in-frame clones here, not all; method: immunoSEQ multiplex PCR. This sample carries approximately 200,000 clones, 50% to 60% of them seen once, and the ten largest clones take 3% to 3.5%. The sequencing here drew on CD4+ T cells sorted from blood, taken at week 4, from a patient treated with tofacitinib. This chain joins TRBV5-1 and TRBJ2-3; 7 bases align to TRBD1. The TCR comes from a human donor with alopecia areata. Here the CDR3 reads CASSFWGQTTDTQYF. The CDR3 DNA sequence: TGCGCCAGCAGCTTCTGGGGACAGACCACAGATACGCAGTATTTT. The full variable domain, its missing parts supplied by reference TRBV5-1 and TRBJ2-3, is KAGVTQTPRYLIKTRGQQVTLSCSPISGHRSVSWYQQTPGQGLQFLFEYFSETQRNKGNFPGRFSGRQFSNSRSEMNVSTLELGDSALYLCASSFWGQTTDTQYFGPGTRLTVL.